This entry describes one T cell receptor beta chain. Its target is unknown. Amplification used 60 Vbeta primers and 13 Jbeta primers. Repertoires were generated with immunoSEQ multiplex PCR, while TCRdb's copy carries only in-frame clones and drops some. The data contain about 210,000 clones, around 80% of them singletons. The CDR3 totals 16 residues. J lost 3 bases, V lost 3 bases, and 3 bases had no gene match. Germline V gives CDR1 SGHRS, CDR2 YFSETQ. This specimen belongs to a study of cytomegalovirus exposure and HLA in healthy donors. Study observations and caveats: Immune exposure was documented only through CMV serostatus.

Sequencing used PBMCs. This clonotype was sampled from a boy aged 10-17 years in good health and CMV-seronegative. The rearrangement uses TRBV5-1 and TRBJ2-3; 14 bases are shared with TRBD2. The CDR3 DNA sequence: TGCGCCAGCAGCTACGGACTAGCGGGGGGAACAGATACGCAGTATTTT. Translated, it gives CASSYGLAGGTDTQYF.